This TCR beta chain was sequenced in a study of blood T cell repertoires in COVID-19. Turning to the study itself: There were acute and convalescent COVID-19 samples, and they came from the United States, Italy and Spain.

The authors' processing: The assay estimated nucleated cells by amplifying reference gene primers. Only in-frame clones appear in the TCRdb table, and some are missing; sequencing was by immunoSEQ multiplex PCR. The V and J calls and the clone size are those of that table, but D and trimming were determined from the DNA. The repertoire includes fewer than 200,000 clones, 70% to 80% of them detected once, and roughly 7.8% sits in the top ten. The V and J ends lost 6 bases and 7 bases, in that order; junction bases with no gene match: 5. This CDR3 region has 13 residues. Germline CDR1 and CDR2: SGHAT and FQNNGV.

Sequencing was done on a sample of peripheral blood. This receptor was identified in a woman aged 45-65 years with active or convalescent COVID-19. The genes are TRBV11-2 and TRBJ1-2; TRBD1 agrees at 10 bases. CDR3 sequence reads: CASRMGTGVGYTF. CDR3 DNA: TGTGCCAGCAGGATGGGGACAGGGGTTGGCTACACCTTC.